This is a list of T cell receptor beta chains from one sample in a study of immune heterogeneity within non-small cell lung tumors. TCRdb fed the multiplex PCR reads into MiXCR, producing one record per CDR3 protein. Among some 10,000 distinct CDR3 sequences listed, around 29% were seen once. Material: lung tumor tissue. The receptor set was obtained from a man aged 45-65 years with non-small cell lung cancer. The CDR3 runs from the conserved cysteine through the conserved F or W. Each record gives: D gene, V gene, J gene, clone size, CDR3 DNA, CDR3 protein. D genes are given only for firm matches. Clone size appears in some rows only: once, few, many, or a class for an expanded clone.

D: .
V: TRBV20-1
J: TRBJ1-1
size: many
DNA: TGCAGTGCCCGTGGCGGGGGGGAAGCTTTCTTT
CDR3: CSARGGGEAFF

D: .
V: TRBV9
J: TRBJ1-1
size: few
DNA: TGTGCCAGCAGCGTAGTGCCGGGAGACACTGAAGCTTTCTTT
CDR3: CASSVVPGDTEAFF

D: TRBD2
V: TRBV20-1
J: TRBJ2-4
size: many
DNA: TGCAGTGCCCTATCCTCTAGCGGGAGGGTCCAACTAGCCAAAAACATTCAGTACTTC
CDR3: CSALSSSGRVQLAKNIQYF

D: TRBD1
V: TRBV6-1
J: TRBJ2-4
size: few
DNA: TGTGCCACCCTATCGGACAGGAGAGGCATTCAGTACTTC
CDR3: CATLSDRRGIQYF

D: .
V: TRBV28
J: TRBJ2-3
size: few
DNA: TGTGCCAGCAGATTCCTTCAGGGTACAGATACGCAGTATTTT
CDR3: CASRFLQGTDTQYF

D: .
V: TRBV20-1
J: TRBJ1-5
size: .
DNA: TGCAGCTTAAAGACAGGTTCTGAGAATCGGCCCCAGCATTTT
CDR3: CSLKTGSENRPQHF

D: .
V: TRBV28
J: TRBJ1-1
size: few
DNA: TGTGCCAGCAGTCCACCCGGACCCCGGGAGGGAGCTTTCTTT
CDR3: CASSPPGPREGAFF

D: TRBD1
V: TRBV30
J: TRBJ1-1
size: .
DNA: TGTGCCTGGTCCGGGACAGGGAAGGGGGGGAGGACTGAAGCTTTCTTT
CDR3: CAWSGTGKGGRTEAFF

D: .
V: TRBV6-1
J: TRBJ1-1
size: .
DNA: TGTGCCAGCAGTTATAGTTTCATGAACACTGAAGCTTTCTTT
CDR3: CASSYSFMNTEAFF

D: TRBD1
V: TRBV30
J: TRBJ1-1
size: few
DNA: TGTGCCTGGGACAGGGGGCAATGGGGTGAAGCTTTCTTT
CDR3: CAWDRGQWGEAFF

D: .
V: TRBV3-1
J: TRBJ2-3
size: medium-sized
DNA: TGTGCCAGCAGCCAGGGCGGGGGCGCAGATACGCAGTATTTT
CDR3: CASSQGGGADTQYF

D: TRBD1
V: TRBV2
J: TRBJ2-4
size: many
DNA: TGTGCCAGCAGTGTCGGCCCAGGGGGCTACCGGGACATTCAGTACTTC
CDR3: CASSVGPGGYRDIQYF

D: TRBD1
V: TRBV28
J: TRBJ1-4
size: many
DNA: TGTGCCAGCAGGCGTCCAGGGGGAGGACTGTTTTTT
CDR3: CASRRPGGGLFF

D: TRBD2
V: TRBV3-1
J: TRBJ2-2
size: many
DNA: TGTGCCAGCAGCCAAAGGACTAGCGGGAGGAGTAGGGCCGGGGAGCTGTTTTTT
CDR3: CASSQRTSGRSRAGELFF

D: TRBD1
V: TRBV5-4
J: TRBJ2-7
size: .
DNA: TGTGCCAGCAGCTCCTCAGGGGGAATGAATTACCTCTACGAGCAGTACTTC
CDR3: CASSSSGGMNYLYEQYF

D: TRBD1
V: TRBV20-1
J: TRBJ1-1
size: many
DNA: TGCAGTGCTAGAAGACAGGGGGCTTTCTACTCGAACACTGAAGCTTTCTTT
CDR3: CSARRQGAFYSNTEAFF

D: .
V: TRBV24-1
J: TRBJ2-6
size: .
DNA: TGTGCCACCAAACCATCCCACGGGGACCCTGACCTAATAGCGCCTGGGGCCAACGTCCTGACTTTC
CDR3: CATKPSHGDPDLIAPGANVLTF

D: TRBD2
V: TRBV6-2/TRBV6-3
J: TRBJ2-3
size: medium-sized
DNA: TGTGCCAGCAGAAAGTGGAGTAGCGGGGTCACAGATACGCAGTATTTT
CDR3: CASRKWSSGVTDTQYF

D: .
V: TRBV19
J: TRBJ2-2
size: many
DNA: TGTGCCAGTACGGGTCGGCTTTCCGACACCGGGGAGCTGTTTTTT
CDR3: CASTGRLSDTGELFF

D: .
V: TRBV4-1
J: TRBJ2-4
size: .
DNA: TGCGCCAGCAGCCAAGGACAATCCTTTGTAAACATTCAGTACTTC
CDR3: CASSQGQSFVNIQYF